One sample yielded the 2 T cell receptor beta chains listed below, sequenced in a study of OX40 agonist ivuxolimab in advanced cancers. Sequenced by immunoSEQ multiplex PCR; TCRdb stores in-frame clones only, minus some. Of tens of thousands of clones listed, about 80% are singletons. The sequenced sample was CD4+ or CD8+ T cells sorted from blood, obtained in a trial of the OX40 agonist ivuxolimab. These receptors came from an adult with an advanced solid tumor such as melanoma, head and neck, liver or kidney cancer.

The chain has TRBV2 and TRBJ1-5; TRBD1 is a possible D gene (6 bases). The germline V gene encodes CDR1 SNHLY and CDR2 FYNNEI. V was clipped by 2 bases and J by 7 bases, with 18 bases between them. This CDR3 region has 16 residues. The CDR3 spells CASSESTGAREQPQHF. The CDR3 DNA sequence: TGTGCCAGCAGTGAATCGACGGGGGCGCGGGAGCAGCCCCAGCATTTT.

This chain uses TRBV30 with TRBJ2-7; maybe TRBD2 (5 bases). Germline V lookup: CDR1 GTSNPN, CDR2 SVGIG (reference sequence). Trimming took off 4 bases at V and 6 bases at J, with 13 bases between the two ends. CDR3 length: 12 amino acids. CDR3 protein: CAWTGRVGEQYF. As DNA, the CDR3 is TGTGCCTGGACCGGGCGGGTCGGCGAGCAGTACTTC.